This T cell receptor beta chain originates from a study of shared clonotypes between healthy human individuals. Profiled with immunoSEQ multiplex PCR; TCRdb holds only in-frame clones, not every one. The top ten clones hold about an eighth of a sample with about 480,000 clones, 75% to 80% of them seen once. This CDR3 contains 15 residues. CDR1 and CDR2 from the germline V gene are SGHTA and FQGNSA. After removal of 5 bases from V and 1 base from J, the junction contained 4 bases not matched to a gene. The receptor was derived from a woman aged 35 to 49 in good health. Some clones in this sample may be carry-over from other donors' samples. Input material: PBMCs. The rearrangement uses TRBV7-2 and TRBJ2-5, with TRBD2 identical over 10 bases. CDR3 sequence reads: CASSRTSGAQETQYF. CDR3 nucleotide sequence: TGTGCCAGCAGCCGCACTAGCGGGGCCCAAGAGACCCAGTACTTC.